This TCR beta chain originates from a study of blood T cell repertoires in COVID-19. V gave up 6 bases and J gave up 12 bases; unmatched junction bases: 14. Germline-derived CDR1 and CDR2 are MNHEY and SVGAGI. The CDR3 is made up of 14 amino acids. Only in-frame clones appear in the TCRdb table, and some are missing; sequencing was by immunoSEQ multiplex PCR. The table records about 160,000 clones, approximately 77% of them present only once. The chain has TRBV6-5 and TRBJ2-1; TRBD2 matches at 7 bases. The sequence was obtained from a man in his 60s who had recovered from COVID-19. Sequencing input: PBMCs or T cells enriched from blood (not recorded which). DNA for the CDR3: TGTGCCAGCAGACTCCCCGAGGTGGGCGGGGGGCAGTTCTTC. This gives the protein CASRLPEVGGGQFF.